This T cell receptor (beta chain) was identified in a study of blood T cells in healthy people across ages. A second PCR, run for about 6 to 11 cycles, used a sample-barcoded 5' primer plus a J-beta primer mix. A template-switch adaptor that had 12 random nucleotides put a tag on each cDNA molecule. TCRdb itself ran the 5' RACE reads through MiXCR, one entry per CDR3 protein. This table holds approximately 1,000,000 distinct CDR3 sequences, 35% to 45% found once. The CDR3 length is 15 residues. V was shortened by 2 bases and J by 3 bases, with 11 bases between the two germline ends. CDR1 is MGHDK and CDR2 is SYGVNS in the germline V gene. The donors, aged about 6 to 100, were healthy Caucasians from Russia. As to this clonotype: A much larger clone differs from this one at a single base, so this may be a read error.

The specimen sequenced was blood. The sequence derives from a young man in good health. V and J are TRBV25-1 and TRBJ2-1, with unresolved D. CDR3 DNA sequence: TGTGCCAGCAGTGAAGTTAGGTCTCACTACAATGAGCAGTTCTTC. It translates to CASSEVRSHYNEQFF.